This TCR beta chain came from a study of cytomegalovirus exposure and HLA in healthy donors. The PCR was carried out with 60 Vbeta primers and 13 Jbeta primers. This table comes from immunoSEQ multiplex PCR, and its TCRdb copy is limited to in-frame clones, with some not included. The sample shows 140,000 to 150,000 clones, more than 75% of them seen only once. Germline CDR1 is SGHRS and CDR2 is YFSETQ. The CDR3 is made up of 14 amino acids. The trim removed 4 bases at V and 2 bases at J, leaving 3 bases unmatched. The sample taken for sequencing was PBMCs. This TCR was sampled from a female donor in good health and CMV-seronegative. The J gene is TRBJ2-3, the V gene TRBV5-1; 8 nucleotides align to TRBD2. The CDR3, as DNA: TGCGCCAGCAGCCCGCGGGGGGCCACAGATACGCAGTATTTT. It yields the protein CASSPRGATDTQYF.